A selection of T cell receptor beta chains follows, all from one sample in a study of blood T cell repertoires in COVID-19. Measured with immunoSEQ multiplex PCR; TCRdb has only the in-frame clones, and not every one. The repertoire holds 250,000 to 350,000 clones, with roughly 90% as singletons. The sample taken for sequencing was peripheral blood. Receptors originate from a man in his thirties or forties with acute or convalescent COVID-19. The CDR3 runs from the conserved cysteine through the conserved F or W. A D gene is named only where the DNA matches it firmly. Size tells how often a clone was seen (once, few, many) or the class of an expanded clone, and some rows leave it out.

TRBD1	TRBJ1-1	TRBV7-2	NA	CASSSETTGGVKAFF	TGTGCCAGCAGCTCCGAAACCACAGGGGGCGTCAAAGCTTTCTTT
TRBD1	TRBJ1-1	TRBV5-4	few	CASSYGTGGTEAFF	TGTGCCAGCAGCTACGGGACAGGGGGCACTGAAGCTTTCTTT
TRBD2	TRBJ2-1	TRBV13	NA	CASSPYPRGGNYNEQFF	TGTGCCAGCAGCCCATATCCGCGGGGGGGCAACTACAATGAGCAGTTCTTC
NA	TRBJ1-4	TRBV28	NA	CASGPAGATNEKLFF	TGTGCCAGCGGTCCCGCAGGTGCAACTAATGAAAAACTGTTTTTT
TRBD1	TRBJ1-6	TRBV6-5	NA	CASSRGQVQSPLHF	TGTGCCAGCAGCCGAGGACAGGTTCAATCACCCCTCCACTTT
TRBD1	TRBJ1-2	TRBV28	NA	CASRGGAGYGYTF	TGTGCCAGCAGAGGGGGCGCCGGCTATGGCTACACCTTC
NA	TRBJ2-5	TRBV5-1	NA	CASSSEGRSAQYF	TGCGCCAGCAGCTCGGAGGGGCGGTCGGCCCAGTACTTC
TRBD1	TRBJ1-1	TRBV6-5	NA	CASSSDRGITEAFF	TGTGCCAGCAGTTCGGACAGGGGGATCACTGAAGCTTTCTTT
NA	TRBJ2-1	TRBV9	NA	CASSVARYRDPYNEQFF	TGTGCCAGCAGCGTAGCTAGGTACAGGGATCCCTACAATGAGCAGTTCTTC
TRBD1	TRBJ2-7	TRBV29-1	NA	CSVATGGVRNEQYF	TGCAGCGTTGCCACAGGGGGCGTTAGAAACGAGCAGTACTTC
TRBD1	TRBJ1-3	TRBV5-1	NA	CASTHGDSSGNTIYF	TGCGCCAGCACCCACGGGGACAGCTCTGGAAACACCATATATTTT
NA	TRBJ1-1	TRBV5-8	NA	CASSPRVRGQGAAFF	TGTGCCAGCAGTCCGAGGGTCAGGGGCCAAGGGGCAGCTTTCTTT
NA	TRBJ1-2	TRBV25-1	NA	CASSEQGFWGYTF	TGTGCCAGCAGTGAACAGGGGTTTTGGGGCTACACCTTC
NA	TRBJ2-2	TRBV18	NA	CASSPPAVKYTGELFF	TGTGCCAGCTCACCACCTGCAGTCAAATACACCGGGGAGCTGTTTTTT
NA	TRBJ2-6	TRBV7-8	many	CASSLGRVSGANVLTF	TGTGCCAGCAGCTTAGGCCGGGTCTCTGGGGCCAACGTCCTGACTTTC
TRBD1	TRBJ2-1	TRBV15	NA	CATSRDGQARLFF	TGTGCCACCAGCAGGGACGGACAGGCGAGGCTGTTCTTC
TRBD1	TRBJ1-2	TRBV28	once	CASVEINRGDGYTF	TGTGCCAGCGTGGAAATCAACAGGGGGGATGGCTACACCTTC
TRBD1	TRBJ2-7	TRBV5-4	NA	CASNDKTGLGEQYF	TGTGCCAGCAATGATAAGACAGGGCTGGGCGAGCAGTACTTC
TRBD2	TRBJ2-5	TRBV7-2	NA	CASSLGRGGSFGTQYF	TGTGCCAGCAGCTTAGGGCGGGGGGGCTCATTCGGGACCCAGTACTTC
TRBD1	TRBJ1-2	TRBV6-2/TRBV6-3	NA	CASSHKDRVAGYTF	TGTGCCAGCAGCCATAAAGACAGGGTCGCTGGCTACACCTTC
NA	TRBJ1-2	TRBV7-9	few	CASSQSIQVNYGYTF	TGTGCCAGCAGCCAGTCTATCCAGGTCAACTATGGCTACACCTTC
TRBD2	TRBJ2-7	TRBV25-1	NA	CASSELTSRSSYEQYF	TGTGCCAGCAGTGAGTTGACTAGCAGAAGCTCCTACGAGCAGTACTTC
TRBD1	TRBJ2-2	TRBV15	NA	CATSRDRRTGTNTGELFF	TGTGCCACCAGCAGAGACCGACGGACAGGTACAAACACCGGGGAGCTGTTTTTT
TRBD2	TRBJ2-4	TRBV24-1	NA	CATSDSRGLAAIQYF	TGTGCCACCAGTGATTCCCGAGGACTAGCGGCAATTCAGTACTTC
TRBD1	TRBJ1-3	TRBV3-1/TRBV3-2	once	CASSQGTGAKGNTIYF	TGTGCCAGCAGCCAAGGTACAGGGGCGAAGGGAAACACCATATATTTT
NA	TRBJ2-5	TRBV6-1	once	CASSEALLTQYF	TGTGCCAGCAGTGAAGCTCTACTGACCCAGTACTTC
TRBD2	TRBJ2-1	TRBV5-1	NA	CASSLTGTRPLEDEQFF	TGCGCCAGCAGCTTGACCGGGACTAGGCCCCTCGAGGATGAGCAGTTCTTC
TRBD1	TRBJ2-2	TRBV5-1	NA	CASSSDDRGHTGELFF	TGCGCCAGCAGCTCGGATGACAGGGGACACACCGGGGAGCTGTTTTTT
TRBD1	TRBJ2-5	TRBV10-2	NA	CASRVKFWTGPETQYF	TGCGCCAGCAGAGTCAAATTTTGGACAGGGCCAGAGACCCAGTACTTC
NA	TRBJ1-5	TRBV7-8	NA	CASSAGGPNQPQHF	TGTGCCAGCAGTGCAGGAGGGCCCAATCAGCCCCAGCATTTT
NA	TRBJ1-2	TRBV30	NA	CAWSYPGPSRYGYTF	TGTGCCTGGAGTTACCCAGGGCCGAGTCGCTATGGCTACACCTTC
NA	TRBJ1-1	TRBV15	NA	CATSKQYQNTEAFF	TGTGCCACCAGCAAACAATACCAGAACACTGAAGCTTTCTTT
TRBD2	TRBJ2-3	TRBV27	NA	CASATSGPRDTQYF	TGTGCCAGCGCAACTAGCGGACCCCGGGATACGCAGTATTTT
TRBD1	TRBJ2-3	TRBV27	NA	CASSIQGAQTDTQYF	TGTGCCAGCAGTATTCAGGGGGCACAGACAGATACGCAGTATTTT
TRBD2	TRBJ2-1	TRBV3-1/TRBV3-2	NA	CASSQEGLVVKFF	TGTGCCAGCAGCCAAGAAGGACTAGTGGTGAAGTTCTTC
TRBD2	TRBJ2-2	TRBV25-1	NA	CASTVGGGIAGELFF	TGTGCCAGCACCGTAGGCGGGGGGATTGCCGGGGAGCTGTTTTTT
NA	TRBJ1-1	TRBV18	once	CASSPRQGRDTEAFF	TGTGCCAGCTCACCAAGGCAGGGGAGGGACACTGAAGCTTTCTTT
NA	TRBJ2-3	TRBV2	NA	CASSEGGATQYF	TGTGCCAGCAGTGAGGGAGGAGCGACGCAGTATTTT
TRBD2	TRBJ2-5	TRBV7-9	NA	CASSTPGLLETQYF	TGTGCCAGCAGCACCCCGGGACTACTTGAGACCCAGTACTTC